This entry lists 18 T cell receptor beta chains sequenced from one sample in a study of shared clonotypes between healthy human individuals. Data came from immunoSEQ multiplex PCR; TCRdb stores just in-frame clones and leaves some out. The repertoire includes around 2.5 million clones, roughly 93% of them detected once, and roughly 0.39% sits in the top ten. Input material: naive CD4+ T cells from PBMCs. Subset described: CD45RA+ positively selected. Receptors originate from a man younger than 30 in good health. Some clones in this sample may be carry-over from other donors' samples.

This clone has only one observation. Other DNA sequences in the same sample also yield this CDR3. The V gene is TRBV7-2, the J gene TRBJ2-7; TRBD1 aligns across 12 bases. The V segment lost 5 bases and the J segment 4 bases; nucleotides outside the gene matches: 3. Germline V lookup: CDR1 SGHTA, CDR2 FQGNSA. CDR3 length: 14 amino acids. CDR3 residues: CASSRDRGPYEQYF. DNA of the CDR3: TGTGCCAGCAGCCGGGACAGGGGGCCGTACGAGCAGTACTTC.

The rearrangement uses TRBV18 and TRBJ2-5, with D tentatively TRBD2 (5 bases). The CDR3 loop spans 15 amino acids. Trimming left V 3 bases short and J 2 bases short, with 13 bases between. Looked up from germline, CDR1 is KGHSH and CDR2 is LQKENI. In nucleotides, the CDR3 is TGTGCCAGCTCACCCTCGGGAAAGGGACAAGAGACCCAGTACTTC. Its protein product is CASSPSGKGQETQYF.

The CDR3 is CASSPPDSQTEQYF. The CDR3 DNA reads as TGCGCCAGCAGCCCCCCGGACAGTCAAACCGAGCAGTACTTC. V gene TRBV5-1 combines with J gene TRBJ2-7, with D perhaps matching TRBD1 (6 bases). Trimming took off 4 bases at V and 6 bases at J, with 17 bases between the two ends. Germline V gene lookup returns CDR1 SGHRS and CDR2 YFSETQ. This CDR3 region has 14 residues.

The CDR3 DNA sequence: TGTGCCAGCAGTCCGAAGGGGGCGCCTAATGAAAAACTGTTTTTT. This encodes CASSPKGAPNEKLFF. J is TRBJ1-4 and V is TRBV7-9; TRBD1 aligns across 7 bases. Germline loops: CDR1 SEHNR, CDR2 FQNEAQ (reference sequence). V trimming: 6 bases; J trimming: 3 bases; junction bases outside the gene matches: 7. This CDR3 is built from 15 residues.

For this clone: At the DNA level, this CDR3 is encoded by other sequences in the same sample as well. J is TRBJ2-6 and V is TRBV7-3; the D is unclear. The V and J ends lost 5 bases and 1 base respectively, with 6 bases between them. The germline V gene encodes CDR1 SGHTA and CDR2 FQGTGA. This CDR3 comprises 14 residues. This CDR3 reads CASSPLSGANVLTF. The CDR3 nucleotides are TGTGCCAGCAGCCCGCTTTCTGGGGCCAACGTCCTGACTTTC.

CDR3 in DNA: TGTGCCAGCAGCTTGGGTGCCACCGGGACCCAGTACTTC. Translating gives CASSLGATGTQYF. The chain uses TRBV5-5 and TRBJ2-5, with D unclear. Between the trimmed V and J ends, which lost 0 bases and 7 bases, there was a span of 10 bases. This CDR3 is built from 13 residues. The V gene's germline CDR1 is SGHKS and CDR2 YYEKEE (reference sequence).

J is TRBJ2-7 and V is TRBV12-5; a weak D match, TRBD1 (6 bases). V shed 5 bases and J shed 5 bases, with 7 bases lying between them. The CDR3 has 11 residues. CDR1 is LGHNT, CDR2 FRNRAP, per germline. The CDR3 DNA sequence: TGTGCTAGTGGTAGGGGGAACGAGCAGTACTTC. Protein: CASGRGNEQYF. Full variable domain (remainder filled in from reference TRBV12-5 and TRBJ2-7): DARVTQTPRHKVTEMGQEVTMRCQPILGHNTVFWYRQTMMQGLELLAYFRNRAPLDDSGMPKDRFSAEMPDATLATLKIQPSEPRDSAVYFCASGRGNEQYFGPGTRLTVT.

This chain links TRBV18 with TRBJ2-2; D gene ambiguous. V lost 1 base and J 8 bases, leaving 20 bases between the germline ends. Germline-derived CDR1 and CDR2 are KGHSH and LQKENI. The CDR3 is 17 residues long. The chain's CDR3 is CASSPLKARTNFGELFF. The CDR3 DNA is TGTGCCAGCTCACCACTGAAGGCTCGAACCAACTTTGGGGAGCTGTTTTTT.

The rearrangement uses TRBV13 and TRBJ1-4, with D uncertain. Looked up from germline, CDR1 is PRHDT and CDR2 is FYEKMQ (reference sequence). V was shortened by 5 bases and J by 6 bases, with 19 bases between the two germline ends. CDR3 length equals 16 residues. The CDR3 nucleotides are TGTGCCAGCAGCCCAGGCGCAGGTCGATCGCATGAAAAACTGTTTTTT. It is translated as CASSPGAGRSHEKLFF. The full variable domain, completed using reference TRBV13 and TRBJ1-4, is AAGVIQSPRHLIKEKRETATLKCYPIPRHDTVYWYQQGPGQDPQFLISFYEKMQSDKGSIPDRFSAQQFSDYHSELNMSSLELGDSALYFCASSPGAGRSHEKLFFGSGTQLSVL.

The chain is built from TRBV19 and TRBJ1-5; maybe TRBD1 (5 bases). The CDR3 totals 14 residues. Per the germline V gene, CDR1 is LNHDA and CDR2 is SQIVND (reference sequence). The germline V and J ends were trimmed by 6 bases and 1 base, with 10 bases remaining between them. Here the CDR3 reads CASRGGASNQPQHF. Written as DNA, the CDR3 is TGTGCCAGTAGAGGTGGGGCGAGCAATCAGCCCCAGCATTTT.

The chain couples TRBV7-3 to TRBJ2-2, with TRBD1 matching 8 bases. The germline V gene encodes CDR1 SGHTA and CDR2 FQGTGA. The CDR3 spans 15 residues. Trimming took 1 base from V and 12 from J; bases not matched to a gene: 10. CDR3 DNA sequence: TGTGCCAGCAGCTTAATGCCGGGACAGGAAAGGAAGCTGTTTTTT. Protein product: CASSLMPGQERKLFF.

The table lists this clone with a count of one. This chain connects TRBV7-9 to TRBJ2-7; tentative D call: TRBD2 (6 bases). Germline lookup yields CDR1 SEHNR and CDR2 FQNEAQ (reference sequence). V was shortened by 5 bases and J by 2 bases, with 28 bases between the two germline ends. The CDR3 has 19 amino acids. In nucleotides, the CDR3 is TGTGCCAGCAGCCCAAAGGTTTTCGGGTCGCGGGACGGAACCTACGAGCAGTACTTC. Translating it yields CASSPKVFGSRDGTYEQYF.

The chain links TRBV7-3 to TRBJ2-7, with 10 positions matching TRBD2. CDR3 length: 17 residues. In germline, CDR1 is SGHTA, CDR2 FQGTGA. Unmatched junction bases numbered 13, after V lost 2 bases and J lost 6 bases. CDR3 sequence: CASSLSPGSGRRGEQYF. In DNA, the CDR3 is TGTGCCAGCAGCTTATCCCCTGGTAGCGGGAGGCGGGGCGAGCAGTACTTC.

The chain has TRBV30 and TRBJ1-3; D is undetermined. Per germline, CDR1 GTSNPN and CDR2 SVGIG (reference sequence). This CDR3 comprises 12 residues. The V and J ends lost 8 bases and 4 bases respectively, with 12 bases between them. The chain's CDR3 is CAPGVDGNTIYF. The CDR3, as DNA: TGTGCCCCCGGAGTTGACGGAAACACCATATATTTT.

A note on this clone: This CDR3 is also generated by other DNA sequences in the sample. The genes are TRBV10-3 and TRBJ2-3; D gene unclear. Trimming shortened V by 4 bases and J by 2 bases, and 7 bases separated the two germline ends. The CDR3 runs 13 residues. CDR1 is ENHRY, CDR2 SYGVKD, per germline. CDR3: CAISGGITDTQYF. CDR3 nucleotide sequence: TGTGCCATCAGTGGTGGGATCACAGATACGCAGTATTTT.

V and J are TRBV7-3 and TRBJ2-1; a possible D gene is TRBD2 (6 bases). This CDR3 has 16 residues. CDR1 is SGHTA, CDR2 FQGTGA, per germline. Trimming took 2 bases from V and 1 from J, leaving 12 bases between them. For the CDR3, the DNA is TGTGCCAGCAGCTTAGGCGGGGATGGGTCCTACAATGAGCAGTTCTTC. Protein product: CASSLGGDGSYNEQFF.

CDR3 sequence reads: CASTLRATGVDEQFF. The DNA for the CDR3 is TGTGCCAGCACCTTACGAGCCACAGGGGTCGACGAGCAGTTCTTC. This chain joins TRBV28 and TRBJ2-1; 7 bases map to TRBD1. The trim removed 7 bases at V and 10 bases at J, leaving 16 bases unmatched. The germline V gene has CDR1 MDHEN and CDR2 SYDVKM. This CDR3 contains 15 residues. The whole variable domain, filled in from reference TRBV28 and TRBJ2-1, reads DVKVTQSSRYLVKRTGEKVFLECVQDMDHENMFWYRQDPGLGLRLIYFSYDVKMKEKGDIPEGYSVSREKKERFSLILESASTNQTSMYLCASTLRATGVDEQFFGPGTRLTVL.

The rearrangement uses TRBV11-2 and TRBJ2-7; D perhaps matches TRBD2 (6 bases). Germline values: CDR1 SGHAT, CDR2 FQNNGV. The CDR3 is made up of 14 amino acids. The V and J ends lost 1 base and 3 bases respectively, with 10 bases between them. This CDR3 reads CASSLGTTNYEQYF. For the CDR3, the DNA is TGTGCCAGCAGCTTAGGGACTACCAACTACGAGCAGTACTTC.